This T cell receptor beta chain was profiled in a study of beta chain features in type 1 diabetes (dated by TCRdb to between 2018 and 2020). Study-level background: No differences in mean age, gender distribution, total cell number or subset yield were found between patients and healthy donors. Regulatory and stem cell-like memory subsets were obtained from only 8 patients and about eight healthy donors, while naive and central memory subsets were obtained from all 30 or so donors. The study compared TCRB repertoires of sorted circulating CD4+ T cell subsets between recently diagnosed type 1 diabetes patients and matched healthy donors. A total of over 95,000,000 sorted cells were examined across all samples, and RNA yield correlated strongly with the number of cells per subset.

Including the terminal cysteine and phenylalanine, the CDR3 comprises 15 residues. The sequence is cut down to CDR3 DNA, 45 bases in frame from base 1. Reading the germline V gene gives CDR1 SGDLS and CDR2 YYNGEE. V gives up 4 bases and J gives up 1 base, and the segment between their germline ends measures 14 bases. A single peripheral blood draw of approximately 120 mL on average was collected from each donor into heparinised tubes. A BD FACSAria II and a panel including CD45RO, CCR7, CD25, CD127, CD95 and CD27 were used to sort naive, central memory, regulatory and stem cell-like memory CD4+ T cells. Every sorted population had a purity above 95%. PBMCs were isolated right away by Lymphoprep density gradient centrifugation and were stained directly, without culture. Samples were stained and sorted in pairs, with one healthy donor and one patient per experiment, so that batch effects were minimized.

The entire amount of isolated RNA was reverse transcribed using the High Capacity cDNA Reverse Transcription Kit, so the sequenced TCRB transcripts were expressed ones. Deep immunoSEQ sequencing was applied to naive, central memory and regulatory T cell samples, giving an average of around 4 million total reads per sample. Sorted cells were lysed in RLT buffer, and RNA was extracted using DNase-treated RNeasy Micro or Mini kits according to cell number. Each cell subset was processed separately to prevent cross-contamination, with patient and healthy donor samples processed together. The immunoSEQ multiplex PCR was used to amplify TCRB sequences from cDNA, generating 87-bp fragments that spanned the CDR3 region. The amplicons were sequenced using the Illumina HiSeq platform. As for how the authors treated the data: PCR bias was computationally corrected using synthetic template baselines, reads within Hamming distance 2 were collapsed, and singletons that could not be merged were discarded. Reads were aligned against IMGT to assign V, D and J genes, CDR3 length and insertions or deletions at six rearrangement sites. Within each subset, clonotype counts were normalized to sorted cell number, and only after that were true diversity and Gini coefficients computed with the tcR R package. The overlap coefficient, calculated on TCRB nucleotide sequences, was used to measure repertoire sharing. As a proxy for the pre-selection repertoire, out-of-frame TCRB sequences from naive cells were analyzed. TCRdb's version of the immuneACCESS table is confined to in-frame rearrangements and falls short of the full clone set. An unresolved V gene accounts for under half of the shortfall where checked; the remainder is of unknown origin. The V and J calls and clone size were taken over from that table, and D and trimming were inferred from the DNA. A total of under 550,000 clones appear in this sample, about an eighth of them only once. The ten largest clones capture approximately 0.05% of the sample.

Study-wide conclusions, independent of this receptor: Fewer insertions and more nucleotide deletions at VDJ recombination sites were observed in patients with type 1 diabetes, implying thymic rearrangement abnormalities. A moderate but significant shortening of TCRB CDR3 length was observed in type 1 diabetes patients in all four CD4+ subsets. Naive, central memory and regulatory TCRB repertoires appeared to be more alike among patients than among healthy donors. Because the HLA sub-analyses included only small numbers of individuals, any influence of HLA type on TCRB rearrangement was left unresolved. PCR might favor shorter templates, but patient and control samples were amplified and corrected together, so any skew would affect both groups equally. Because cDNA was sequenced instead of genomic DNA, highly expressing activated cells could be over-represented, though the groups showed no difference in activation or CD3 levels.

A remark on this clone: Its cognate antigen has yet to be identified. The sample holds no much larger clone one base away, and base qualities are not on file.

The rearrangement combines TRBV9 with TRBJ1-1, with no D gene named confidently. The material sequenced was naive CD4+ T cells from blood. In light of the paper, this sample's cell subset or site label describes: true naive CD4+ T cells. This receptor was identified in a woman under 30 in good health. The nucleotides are TGTGCCAGCAGCACTACGGGGTCGTCGAACACTGAAGCTTTCTTT. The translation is CASSTTGSSNTEAFF.